The 6 T cell receptor beta chains reported below all come from one sample, sequenced in a study of CD8 T cells in Susac syndrome (dated by TCRdb to between 2018 and 2021). Libraries came from the immunoSEQ multiplex PCR assay. RNA was extracted using the RNeasy kit, and roughly 0.5 to 1 ug of the RNA was reverse transcribed with random hexamers. The public sequencing data were trimmed at Q25 with fastp and processed into clonotypes with MiXCR by TCRdb, which kept only in-frame beta chains. Rows are unified per CDR3 protein, each entry keeping the most common DNA and genes. The sample table holds around 130,000 distinct CDR3 sequences, of which 94% were seen once. Of the sample, approximately 0.1% is held by the ten largest clones. Input material: CD4+ T cells from PBMCs. These receptor sequences come from a human donor in good health.

The chain couples TRBV10-2 to TRBJ1-5; D gene uncertain. CDR3 length: 15 amino acids. Trimming shortened V by 3 bases and J by 0 bases, and 9 bases separated the two germline ends. The germline CDR1 and CDR2 sequences are WSHSY and SAAADI. CDR3: CASSDFGYSNQPQHF. CDR3 nucleotide sequence: TGCGCCAGCAGTGACTTCGGTTATAGCAATCAGCCCCAGCATTTT.

The rearrangement uses TRBV5-1 and TRBJ2-1, with a tentative D call TRBD2 (6 bases). V was shortened by 4 bases and J by 0 bases, with 20 bases between the two germline ends. The CDR3 runs to 18 residues. Looked up from germline, CDR1 is SGHRS and CDR2 is YFSETQ. The CDR3: CASSPQDSGTSSYNEQFF. The CDR3 DNA reads as TGCGCCAGCAGCCCTCAGGATAGCGGTACGAGCTCCTACAATGAGCAGTTCTTC.

The chain is built from TRBV20-1 and TRBJ1-1; 8 nucleotides line up with TRBD1. The CDR3 has 15 amino acids. The germline V gene has CDR1 DFQATT and CDR2 SNEGSKA (reference sequence). V lost 3 bases, J lost 1 base, and 7 bases stayed unmatched. In nucleotides, the CDR3 is TGCAGTGCTAGTGTTAACGACAGGGGGAACACTGAAGCTTTCTTT. Amino acid sequence: CSASVNDRGNTEAFF.

The gene calls are TRBV2 and TRBJ2-1; no definite D call. Trimming shortened V by 6 bases and J by 7 bases, and 19 bases separated the two germline ends. The CDR3 runs 15 residues. CDR1 is SNHLY and CDR2 is FYNNEI in the germline V gene. The CDR3 region has the DNA TGTGCCAGCAGGGAACGAGTCAGTCTCTCAAATGAGCAGTTCTTC. As protein: CASRERVSLSNEQFF. The entire variable domain, with the rest obtained from reference TRBV2 and TRBJ2-1, is as follows: EPEVTQTPSHQVTQMGQEVILRCVPISNHLYFYWYRQILGQKVEFLVSFYNNEISEKSEIFDDQFSVERPDGSNFTLKIRSTKLEDSAMYFCASRERVSLSNEQFFGPGTRLTVL.

CDR3 residues: CASSFAAREAFF. CDR3 DNA sequence: TGTGCCAGCAGCTTTGCGGCCAGGGAAGCTTTCTTT. V usage is TRBV7-9 and J usage is TRBJ1-1; D gene unclear. Germline-derived CDR1 and CDR2 are SEHNR and FQNEAQ (reference sequence). This CDR3 region has 12 residues. Between the trimmed V and J ends, which lost 3 bases and 8 bases, there was a span of 10 bases.

This sequence joins TRBV29-1 and TRBJ1-2; TRBD1 matches at 8 bases. V was pared by 6 bases and J by 6 bases, with 6 bases of the junction left unmatched. This CDR3 spans 12 amino acids. CDR1 is SQVTM, CDR2 ANQGSEA, per germline. The CDR3, as DNA: TGCAGCGTGGGACAGGATTGGGATGGCTACACCTTC. It encodes CSVGQDWDGYTF. The full variable domain, with the rest looked up from reference TRBV29-1 and TRBJ1-2, is SAVISQKPSRDICQRGTSLTIQCQVDSQVTMMFWYRQQPGQSLTLIATANQGSEATYESGFVIDKFPISRPNLTFSTLTVSNMSPEDSSIYLCSVGQDWDGYTFGSGTRLTVV.